Presented here are 28 T cell receptor beta chains from one specimen sequenced in a study of cytomegalovirus exposure and HLA in healthy donors. This PCR relied on a set of 60 Vbeta primers and 13 Jbeta primers. Libraries were prepared by immunoSEQ multiplex PCR; TCRdb keeps only in-frame clonotypes and omits some of them. The sample lists under 90,000 clones; roughly 80% were seen once. Sequencing was carried out using PBMCs. Receptors originate from a man in his forties in good health and CMV-seronegative.

V gene TRBV30 combines with J gene TRBJ1-3, with 7 nucleotides matching TRBD1. CDR1 and CDR2 from the germline V gene are GTSNPN and SVGIG (reference sequence). J gave up 0 bases and V 3 bases, and 8 bases lay outside the gene matches. The CDR3 sequence is 16 residues long. The CDR3 sequence: CAWSKTGTVSGNTIYF. CDR3 nucleotides: TGTGCCTGGAGCAAAACCGGGACAGTCTCTGGAAACACCATATATTTT.

The chain uses TRBV15 and TRBJ1-2; TRBD1 agrees at 10 bases. Unmatched junction bases numbered 7, after V lost 5 bases and J lost 7 bases. CDR3 size: 14 residues. Germline V lookup: CDR1 LNHNV, CDR2 YYDKDF (reference sequence). CDR3 residues: CATSRDRGGSGYTF. CDR3 DNA sequence: TGTGCCACCAGCCGGGACAGGGGCGGGAGTGGCTACACCTTC.

This rearrangement joins TRBV4-1 to TRBJ2-1; TRBD2 matches 10 bases. The V gene end was trimmed by 0 bases and the J gene end by 7 bases; junction bases not matched to a gene: 15. The CDR3 length is 19 residues. CDR1 MGHRA and CDR2 YSYEKL come from the germline V gene. Here the CDR3 reads CASSQEKVLAGVGENEQFF. CDR3 DNA sequence: TGCGCCAGCAGCCAAGAAAAGGTGCTAGCGGGAGTGGGGGAGAATGAGCAGTTCTTC.

J is TRBJ2-2 and V is TRBV30, with a weak D call TRBD1 (5 bases). Germline CDR1 is GTSNPN and CDR2 is SVGIG (reference sequence). Between the trimmed V and J ends, which lost 1 base and 7 bases, there was a span of 10 bases. The CDR3 totals 13 residues. The CDR3: CAWSGQLLGELFF. In DNA form, the CDR3 reads TGTGCCTGGAGTGGACAGTTACTCGGGGAGCTGTTTTTT.

The chain couples TRBV7-8 to TRBJ2-7; weak D call: TRBD1 (6 bases). V was clipped by 4 bases and J by 2 bases, with 15 bases between them. The CDR3 covers 15 residues. Per germline, CDR1 SGHVS and CDR2 FQNEAQ. Written as DNA, the CDR3 is TGTGCCAGCAGCTCTCCTCAACAGGGAACCTACGAGCAGTACTTC. It codes for CASSSPQQGTYEQYF.

V gene TRBV5-4 combines with J gene TRBJ2-3; a weak D match, TRBD1 (6 bases). CDR3 length: 14 amino acids. Trimming pared 4 bases from V and 2 bases from J, leaving 11 bases between. Germline V gene lookup returns CDR1 SGHNT and CDR2 YYREEE (reference sequence). The CDR3 reads CASSRRGSTDTQYF. In nucleotides, the CDR3 is TGTGCCAGCAGCCGAAGGGGGTCCACAGATACGCAGTATTTT.

The V and J genes are TRBV19 and TRBJ2-4; possibly TRBD1 for D (5 bases). The CDR3 runs 16 residues. Trimming shortened V by 2 bases and J by 1 base, and 12 bases separated the two germline ends. Germline CDR1 reads LNHDA; CDR2 reads SQIVND (reference sequence). CDR3 in DNA: TGTGCCAGTAGTATACTACAGGCTACCGCCAAAAACATTCAGTACTTC. Protein product: CASSILQATAKNIQYF. The full variable domain, its missing parts supplied by reference TRBV19 and TRBJ2-4, is DGGITQSPKYLFRKEGQNVTLSCEQNLNHDAMYWYRQDPGQGLRLIYYSQIVNDFQKGDIAEGYSVSREKKESFPLTVTSAQKNPTAFYLCASSILQATAKNIQYFGAGTRLSVL.

The chain combines TRBV6-5 with TRBJ1-3; 9 bases match TRBD1. Germline trimming cut 6 bases from V and 8 bases from J; bases unmatched to any gene: 8. The CDR3 extends over 14 amino acids. The germline V gene encodes CDR1 MNHEY and CDR2 SVGAGI. Written as DNA, the CDR3 is TGTGCCAGCAGGGCCTGGACAGGGGAGGACACCATATATTTT. This codes for CASRAWTGEDTIYF.

V usage is TRBV6-5 and J usage is TRBJ1-5, with D perhaps TRBD1 (6 bases). Germline V gene data show CDR1 as MNHEY and CDR2 as SVGAGI. The germline V and J ends were trimmed by 4 bases and 6 bases, with 10 bases remaining between them. The length of the CDR3 is 13 residues. The CDR3 region is CASSWQGSQPQHF. Written as DNA, the CDR3 is TGTGCCAGCAGTTGGCAGGGGAGTCAGCCCCAGCATTTT.

In this sample, this clone turned up once. The V and J genes are TRBV9 and TRBJ2-5, with 8 nucleotides matching TRBD2. V shed 3 bases and J 5 bases; nucleotides not matched to a gene: 9. This CDR3 has 15 amino acids. The germline gives CDR1 SGDLS, CDR2 YYNGEE. The CDR3 loop is CASSASGGQEETQYF. CDR3 DNA: TGTGCCAGCAGCGCTTCGGGGGGGCAGGAGGAGACCCAGTACTTC.

The chain carries TRBV27 and TRBJ1-1; possible D gene TRBD1, 5 bases. The CDR3 totals 13 residues. Between the trimmed V and J ends, which lost 5 bases and 5 bases, there was a span of 12 bases. Germline-derived CDR1 and CDR2 are MNHEY and SMNVEV (reference sequence). For the CDR3, the DNA is TGTGCCAGCAGTCTCCTGGGGGGGACTGAAGCTTTCTTT. This translates into CASSLLGGTEAFF.

The chain carries TRBV5-1 and TRBJ1-1; TRBD1 matches at 8 bases. The CDR3 covers 17 residues. J lost 2 bases, V lost 2 bases, and 11 bases had no gene match. CDR1 SGHRS and CDR2 YFSETQ come from the germline V gene. The CDR3 protein is CASSLLQGAVGNTEAFF. The CDR3 coding sequence is TGCGCCAGCAGCTTACTTCAGGGGGCGGTCGGAAACACTGAAGCTTTCTTT. Full variable domain (rest looked up from reference TRBV5-1 and TRBJ1-1): KAGVTQTPRYLIKTRGQQVTLSCSPISGHRSVSWYQQTPGQGLQFLFEYFSETQRNKGNFPGRFSGRQFSNSRSEMNVSTLELGDSALYLCASSLLQGAVGNTEAFFGQGTRLTVV.

V gene TRBV28 combines with J gene TRBJ1-5; 7 bases fit TRBD1. The CDR3 runs 15 residues. V was clipped by 9 bases and J by 5 bases; unmatched bases: 13. CDR1 and CDR2 (germline): MDHEN, SYDVKM. The CDR3 here is CARTQQGRRDQPQHF. CDR3 coding DNA: TGTGCCAGAACCCAACAGGGGCGCAGGGATCAGCCCCAGCATTTT.

This clone was seen a few times. The genes are TRBV19 and TRBJ1-2; no reliable D call. From germline, CDR1 is LNHDA and CDR2 SQIVND (reference sequence). V gave up 3 bases and J gave up 6 bases, with 14 bases separating them. The CDR3 totals 14 residues. CDR3 sequence: CASSILGSMNGYTF. The CDR3 DNA reads as TGTGCCAGTAGTATTCTCGGGTCAATGAATGGCTACACCTTC.

The chain carries TRBV7-8 and TRBJ1-1; 9 bases agree with TRBD1. CDR3 length: 15 residues. Germline V gene data show CDR1 as SGHVS and CDR2 as FQNEAQ. The V gene end was trimmed by 0 bases and the J gene end by 4 bases; junction bases not matched to a gene: 3. Here the CDR3 reads CASSLADRGSTEAFF. CDR3 bases: TGTGCCAGCAGCTTAGCCGACAGGGGGAGCACTGAAGCTTTCTTT. Based on the CDR3 plus reference TRBV7-8 and TRBJ1-1, the full variable domain is GAGVSQSPRYKVAKRGQDVALRCDPISGHVSLFWYQQALGQGPEFLTYFQNEAQLDKSGLPSDRFFAERPEGSVSTLKIQRTQQEDSAVYLCASSLADRGSTEAFFGQGTRLTVV.

V is TRBV12-5 and J is TRBJ2-1, with 7 bases identical to TRBD2. V was pared by 6 bases and J by 2 bases, with 16 bases of the junction left unmatched. This CDR3 region has 18 residues. Germline V CDR1 and CDR2: LGHNT, FRNRAP. The CDR3 nucleotides read TGTGCTAGTGGCCTCCTAGCGGACGGTTCTACGACCTACAATGAGCAGTTCTTC. It is translated as CASGLLADGSTTYNEQFF.

With respect to this clone: A read error may produce the germline difference seen at one junction end. The chain carries TRBV27 and TRBJ1-1; TRBD1 matches 7 bases. CDR3 length: 15 amino acids. Germline CDR1 MNHEY, CDR2 SMNVEV (reference sequence). The CDR3 loop reads CASSSTGQNSPHKSF. CDR3 nucleotide sequence: TGTGCCAGCAGTTCGACGGGACAGAACAGCCCACACAAGAGTTTT.

The V gene is TRBV2, the J gene TRBJ2-1, with 11 bases that match TRBD2. Germline CDR1 reads SNHLY; CDR2 reads FYNNEI. CDR3 length: 15 residues. V was pared by 3 bases and J by 3 bases, with 1 base of the junction left unmatched. DNA of the CDR3: TGTGCCAGCAGTGAGCTAGCGGGAGGCTACAATGAGCAGTTCTTC. Translating gives CASSELAGGYNEQFF.

The rearrangement uses TRBV7-3 and TRBJ1-2; no clear D gene. Germline V gives CDR1 SGHTA, CDR2 FQGTGA. The V gene lost 2 bases and the J gene lost 3 bases, with 13 bases spanning the gap. This CDR3 has 15 amino acids. As DNA, the CDR3 is TGTGCCAGCAGCTTAGACCATGGGCATGACTATGGCTACACCTTC. Its protein product is CASSLDHGHDYGYTF.

This clone was seen just once. The chain employs TRBV7-8 and TRBJ2-5, with 13 bases fitting TRBD2. J gave up 5 bases and V 5 bases, and 8 bases lay outside the gene matches. This CDR3 contains 16 residues. The germline gives CDR1 SGHVS, CDR2 FQNEAQ. Written as DNA, the CDR3 is TGTGCCAGCAGCCTCCGGACTAGCGGGAGTTGGGAGACCCAGTACTTC. It is translated as CASSLRTSGSWETQYF.

The chain joins TRBV14 to TRBJ2-1, with 8 bases that match TRBD1. With 4 bases clipped from V and 5 bases from J, the junction kept 7 bases outside the gene matches. The CDR3 spans 15 residues. The germline CDR1 and CDR2 sequences are SGHDN and FVKESK. The CDR3 coding sequence is TGTGCCAGCAGCCGACAGGGGACATCTAACAATGAGCAGTTCTTC. Protein: CASSRQGTSNNEQFF. Combining the CDR3 with reference TRBV14 and TRBJ2-1 gives the whole variable domain EAGVTQFPSHSVIEKGQTVTLRCDPISGHDNLYWYRRVMGKEIKFLLHFVKESKQDESGMPNNRFLAERTGGTYSTLKVQPAELEDSGVYFCASSRQGTSNNEQFFGPGTRLTVL.

This chain joins TRBV2 and TRBJ2-2, with 8 positions matching TRBD1. V shed 5 bases, J shed 10 bases, and the junction held 3 bases outside the gene matches. CDR1 and CDR2 (germline): SNHLY, FYNNEI. The CDR3 totals 12 residues. The CDR3 is CASSTGGPELFF. CDR3 nucleotides: TGTGCCAGCAGTACAGGGGGTCCGGAGCTGTTTTTT.

Comments on this clone: Other DNA sequences within the sample encode an identical CDR3. This chain uses TRBV6-5 with TRBJ1-3; D unresolved. Trimming left V 7 bases short and J 0 bases short, with 13 bases between. Germline V gene data show CDR1 as MNHEY and CDR2 as SVGAGI. The CDR3 totals 15 residues. The CDR3 protein is CASTAEGYSGNTIYF. The CDR3 DNA reads TGTGCCAGCACTGCCGAGGGCTACTCTGGAAACACCATATATTTT.

V gene TRBV6-5 combines with J gene TRBJ1-6; D gene ambiguous. V dropped 6 bases and J dropped 1 base, with 10 bases sitting between them. In germline, CDR1 is MNHEY, CDR2 SVGAGI. This CDR3 spans 15 amino acids. CDR3 residues: CASSLAVSYNSPLHF. CDR3 coding DNA: TGTGCCAGCAGCTTGGCGGTTTCCTATAATTCACCCCTCCACTTT.

The CDR3 spells CASSTLAGQGGMNQPQHF. The CDR3 DNA follows: TGTGCCAGTAGTACCCTCGCAGGACAGGGTGGAATGAATCAGCCCCAGCATTTT. This sequence joins TRBV19 and TRBJ1-5, with TRBD1 identical over 8 bases. The germline V gene encodes CDR1 LNHDA and CDR2 SQIVND (reference sequence). Trimming at V came to 4 bases and at J to 4 bases, leaving 15 bases not matched to a gene. The CDR3 totals 18 residues. The full variable domain, its missing parts supplied by reference TRBV19 and TRBJ1-5, is DGGITQSPKYLFRKEGQNVTLSCEQNLNHDAMYWYRQDPGQGLRLIYYSQIVNDFQKGDIAEGYSVSREKKESFPLTVTSAQKNPTAFYLCASSTLAGQGGMNQPQHFGDGTRLSIL.

Note on this clone: Distinct nucleotide sequences in the sample also encode this CDR3. The chain carries TRBV9 and TRBJ2-7, with D perhaps TRBD1 (6 bases). CDR1 and CDR2 (germline): SGDLS, YYNGEE. V gave up 3 bases and J gave up 0 bases, with 10 bases separating them. The CDR3 is 14 residues long. CDR3 bases: TGTGCCAGCAGCGGTCGGGACAACTCCTACGAGCAGTACTTC. Amino acids: CASSGRDNSYEQYF.

The chain recombines TRBV28 with TRBJ1-2; TRBD1 agrees at 7 bases. J was trimmed by 4 bases and V by 8 bases; bases with no gene match: 7. This CDR3 contains 13 residues. Germline V lookup: CDR1 MDHEN, CDR2 SYDVKM. CDR3 bases: TGTGCCAGCCAGAGGCAGGGGGTCTATGGCTACACCTTC. Its translation is CASQRQGVYGYTF.

J is TRBJ1-4 and V is TRBV27; D may be TRBD1 (5 bases). The CDR3 length is 15 residues. Germline V gene sequence: CDR1 MNHEY, CDR2 SMNVEV (reference sequence). V was clipped by 3 bases and J by 10 bases, with 18 bases between them. CDR3 amino acids: CASSFSRAPGGKLFF. The CDR3 DNA reads as TGTGCCAGCAGTTTTAGTCGGGCCCCCGGGGGAAAACTGTTTTTT.